This TCR beta chain came from a study of regulatory T cells in long-lasting Graves disease. Findings and limits, study-wide: Among the persistent patients, 2,500 to 3,500 public clonotypes were shared, more than the approximately 1,000 shared among new patients. Newly diagnosed Graves' patients had higher TCR diversity than persistent ones. Persistent disease preferred TRBV28, TRBJ1-2 and TRBJ2-5; new disease, TRBV20-1 and TRBJ2-1.

CDR3 regions were amplified by Arm-PCR using iRepertoire HTBI primers to build TCR beta libraries. Authors' methods: Samples revealed roughly 62 TRBV and roughly 15 TRBJ segments. TCRdb fed the multiplex PCR reads into MiXCR, producing one record per CDR3 protein. TCRdb, rather than the study authors, made the V and J calls. The sample has around 400,000 distinct CDR3 sequences; 15% to 17% are singletons. This CDR3 spans 15 amino acids. Trimming cost V 6 bases and J 2 bases; bases outside gene matches: 8. Per germline, CDR1 MDHEN and CDR2 SYDVKM. Time point given: newly diagnosed GD, antithyroid drugs for less than 3 months. The TCR library used RNA extracted from PBMCs. This clonotype was counted many times. Its antigen remains unidentified.

The source of this sequence is a female donor with Graves disease. The rearrangement joins TRBV28 to TRBJ1-1; 8 nucleotides align to TRBD1. The sample was peripheral blood mononuclear cells (PBMCs), taken at new diagnosis, from a patient treated with antithyroid drugs. The CDR3 protein is CASSRQGWRNTEAFF. CDR3 bases: TGTGCCAGCAGCAGACAGGGGTGGAGAAACACTGAAGCTTTCTTT.